The T cell receptor beta chain under discussion was sequenced for a study of Ad26.COV2.S vaccination and SARS-CoV-2 variants. In the study overall: Donor joined the COV1001 Ad26.COV2.S trial arm. Study-level points and caveats: Placebo recipients trailed vaccine recipients in spike-specific TCR breadth. Researchers cautioned that TCR breadth and depth analyses may have underestimated total T cell responses. Post-vaccination spike-specific CD8+ and CD4+ T cell responses reportedly had substantial breadth.

The CDR3 is made up of 15 amino acids. The ends were cut back, 2 bases at V and 5 bases at J, with 13 bases in the middle. CDR1 and CDR2 from the germline V gene are MNHEY and SMNVEV (reference sequence). Concerning this clone itself: Its antigen is unknown.

TCRdb's table, derived via immunoSEQ multiplex PCR, lists solely in-frame clones and lacks some. The sample shows around 300,000 clones, about 87% of them seen only once. Treatment denoted: some 20 received Ad26.COV2.S at low or high dose, single or two shots; 5 received placebo; per-sample allocation not given. After the first vaccine or placebo injection, samples were drawn on day 63. The gene calls are TRBV27 and TRBJ1-5, with D perhaps TRBD1 (5 bases). This TCR came from a person aged 18 to 65 who received the Ad26.COV2.S COVID-19 vaccine or a placebo. The specimen comprised peripheral blood, sampled in a trial of Ad26.COV2.S vaccine versus placebo. The CDR3 DNA is TGTGCCAGCAGTTTAGGGGCCGCAAGGGATCAGCCCCAGCATTTT. It codes for CASSLGAARDQPQHF.